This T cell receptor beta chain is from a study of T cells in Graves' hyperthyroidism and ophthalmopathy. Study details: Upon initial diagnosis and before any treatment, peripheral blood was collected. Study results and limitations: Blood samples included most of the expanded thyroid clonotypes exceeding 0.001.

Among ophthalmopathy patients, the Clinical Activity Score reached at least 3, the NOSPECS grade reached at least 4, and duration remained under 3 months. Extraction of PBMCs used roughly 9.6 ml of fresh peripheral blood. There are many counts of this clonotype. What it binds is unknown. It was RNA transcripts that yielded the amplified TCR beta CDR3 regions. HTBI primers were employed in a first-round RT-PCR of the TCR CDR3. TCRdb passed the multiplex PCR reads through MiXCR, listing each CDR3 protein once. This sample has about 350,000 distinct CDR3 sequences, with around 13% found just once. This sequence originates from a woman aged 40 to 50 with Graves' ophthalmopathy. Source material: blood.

The CDR3 sequence is CASSYSARLYTGELFF. The CDR3 DNA is TGTGCCAGCAGTTACTCAGCGCGACTTTACACCGGGGAGCTGTTTTTT. The rearrangement links TRBV6-5 to TRBJ2-2; D is unclear. V shed 0 bases and J shed 3 bases, with 11 bases lying between them. CDR3 length: 16 amino acids. Germline V gene data show CDR1 as MNHEY and CDR2 as SVGAGI.